This TCR beta chain came from a study of blood T cell repertoires in COVID-19. The table came from immunoSEQ multiplex PCR; TCRdb's copy has only in-frame clones and leaves some out. This table holds around 280,000 clones, roughly 86% found once. This CDR3 contains 14 residues. The V gene's germline CDR1 is MDHEN and CDR2 SYDVKM. With 6 bases removed from V and 6 bases from J, the gap between germline ends came to 15 bases. Sequencing was performed on peripheral blood. This TCR came from a woman aged 25 to 39 with COVID-19, enrolled during active disease. The chain employs TRBV28 and TRBJ1-5, with a tentative D call TRBD1 (5 bases). Written as DNA, the CDR3 is TGTGCCAGCAGACAGCGACAGCCCAGTCAGCCCCAGCATTTT. Amino acids: CASRQRQPSQPQHF.